The source of this TCR beta chain is a study of blood T cells in healthy people across ages. A sample-barcoded 5' primer and a J-beta primer mix were used in a second PCR of about 7 to 12 cycles. MiXCR was run by TCRdb on the 5' RACE reads, yielding one entry per CDR3 protein. This table holds some 880,000 distinct CDR3 sequences, around 36% found once. A remark on this clonotype: The antigen is unknown.

V gave up 7 bases and J gave up 13 bases, with 41 bases separating them. There are 19 residues in the CDR3. Germline loops: CDR1 DFQATT, CDR2 SNEGSKA (reference sequence). Findings of the study overall: Age brought a roughly linear fall in TCR beta diversity measured per million T cells.

V usage is TRBV20-1 and J usage is TRBJ2-1, with a possible D match to TRBD1 (6 bases). The sequence came from a man aged 18-30 years in good health. The specimen was blood. CDR3 sequence reads: CSVARFGSDRNVLEETQFF. The CDR3 nucleotides are TGCAGTGTCGCGAGGTTTGGCAGTGACAGGAACGTGCTCGAAGAGACCCAGTTCTTC.